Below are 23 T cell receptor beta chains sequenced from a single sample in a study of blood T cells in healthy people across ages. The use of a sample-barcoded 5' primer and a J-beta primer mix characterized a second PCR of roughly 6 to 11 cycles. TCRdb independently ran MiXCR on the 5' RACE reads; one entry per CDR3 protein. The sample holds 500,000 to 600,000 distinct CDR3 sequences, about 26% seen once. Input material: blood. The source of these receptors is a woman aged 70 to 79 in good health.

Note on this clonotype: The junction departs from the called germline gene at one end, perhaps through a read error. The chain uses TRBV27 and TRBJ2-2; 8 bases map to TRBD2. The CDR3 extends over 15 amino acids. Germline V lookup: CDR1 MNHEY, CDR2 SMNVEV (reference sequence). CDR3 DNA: TGTGCCAGCACCGCCGGGACTAGGAGGCCCGGGGAGCGGTTTTTT. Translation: CASTAGTRRPGERFF.

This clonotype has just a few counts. The CDR3 DNA is TGTGCCAGCAGTTTATTGCGTTCGCCCCTTCTTGTGGAAAAACTGTTTTTT. This gives the protein CASSLLRSPLLVEKLFF. The genes are TRBV27 and TRBJ1-4; D is undetermined. Trimming pared 1 base from V and 8 bases from J, leaving 20 bases between. The germline V gene encodes CDR1 MNHEY and CDR2 SMNVEV (reference sequence). CDR3 length: 17 residues.

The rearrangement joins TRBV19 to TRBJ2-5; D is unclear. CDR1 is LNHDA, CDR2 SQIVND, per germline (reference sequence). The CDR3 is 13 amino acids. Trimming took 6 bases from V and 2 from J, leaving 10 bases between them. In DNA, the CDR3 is TGTGCCAGTAGCCCGACAAAGCAAGAGACCCAGTACTTC. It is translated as CASSPTKQETQYF.

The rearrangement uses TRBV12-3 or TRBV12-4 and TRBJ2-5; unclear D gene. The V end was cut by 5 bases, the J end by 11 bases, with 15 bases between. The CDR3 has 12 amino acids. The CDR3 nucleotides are TGTGCCAGCAGTCTGAGGACGGCGGTGCAGTACTTC. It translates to CASSLRTAVQYF.

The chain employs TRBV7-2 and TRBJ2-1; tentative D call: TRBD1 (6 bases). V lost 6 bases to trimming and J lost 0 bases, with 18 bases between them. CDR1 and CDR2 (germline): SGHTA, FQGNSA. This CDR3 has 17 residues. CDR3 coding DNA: TGTGCCAGCAGTTTTCCGGGACACTCGAGCTCCTACAATGAGCAGTTCTTC. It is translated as CASSFPGHSSSYNEQFF.

DNA of the CDR3: TGTGCCAGCAGTGCCCGCCTTTCGAAGACTGAAGCTTTCTTT. Its translation is CASSARLSKTEAFF. V and J are TRBV12-3 or TRBV12-4 and TRBJ1-1; no definite D call. The V end was cut by 5 bases, the J end by 5 bases, with 15 bases between. The CDR3 covers 14 residues.

The CDR3 nucleotides are TGCGCCAGCAGCCGATCACAGGGCCAAGAGACCCAGTACTTC. Encoded protein: CASSRSQGQETQYF. The chain recombines TRBV5-1 with TRBJ2-5; weak D call: TRBD1 (6 bases). V gave up 4 bases and J gave up 1 base, with 11 bases separating them. The germline gives CDR1 SGHRS, CDR2 YFSETQ. The CDR3 is 14 residues long.

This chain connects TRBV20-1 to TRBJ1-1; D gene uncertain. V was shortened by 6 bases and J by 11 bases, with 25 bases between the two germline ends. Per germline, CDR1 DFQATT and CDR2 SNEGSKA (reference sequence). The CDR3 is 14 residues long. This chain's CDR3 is CSARAPARQDEAFF. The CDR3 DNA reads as TGCAGTGCCCGAGCCCCGGCTCGTCAAGACGAGGCTTTCTTT.

The CDR3, as DNA: TGTGCCATTGGTCGGGACAGACAAGAGACCCAGTACTTC. Translating it yields CAIGRDRQETQYF. J is TRBJ2-5 and V is TRBV10-3, with 7 nucleotides matching TRBD1. The CDR3 runs to 13 residues. J lost 2 bases, V lost 9 bases, and 6 bases had no gene match. CDR1 ENHRY and CDR2 SYGVKD come from the germline V gene.

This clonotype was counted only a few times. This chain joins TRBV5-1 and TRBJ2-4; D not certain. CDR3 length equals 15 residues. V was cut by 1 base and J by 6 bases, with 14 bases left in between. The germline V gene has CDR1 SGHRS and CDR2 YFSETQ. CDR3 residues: CASSLNPATSNIQYF. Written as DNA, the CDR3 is TGCGCCAGCAGCTTGAATCCGGCCACATCAAACATTCAGTACTTC.

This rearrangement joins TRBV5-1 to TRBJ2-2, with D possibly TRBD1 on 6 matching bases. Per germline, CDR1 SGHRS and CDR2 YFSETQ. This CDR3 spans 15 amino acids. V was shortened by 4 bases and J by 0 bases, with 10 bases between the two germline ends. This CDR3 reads CASSGDIANTGELFF. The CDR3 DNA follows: TGCGCCAGCAGCGGGGACATCGCGAACACCGGGGAGCTGTTTTTT.

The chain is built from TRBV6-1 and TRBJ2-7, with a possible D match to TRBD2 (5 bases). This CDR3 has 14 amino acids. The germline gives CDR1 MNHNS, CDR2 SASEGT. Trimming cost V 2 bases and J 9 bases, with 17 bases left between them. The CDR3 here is CASSERWEPTAQYF. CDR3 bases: TGTGCCAGCAGTGAACGGTGGGAGCCTACGGCGCAGTACTTC.

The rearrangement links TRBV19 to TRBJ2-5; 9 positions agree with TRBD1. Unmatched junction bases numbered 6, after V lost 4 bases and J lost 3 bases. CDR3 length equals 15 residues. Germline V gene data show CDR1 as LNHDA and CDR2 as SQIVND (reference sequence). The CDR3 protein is CASSTTTGGEETQYF. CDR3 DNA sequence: TGTGCCAGTAGTACAACGACAGGGGGGGAAGAGACCCAGTACTTC.

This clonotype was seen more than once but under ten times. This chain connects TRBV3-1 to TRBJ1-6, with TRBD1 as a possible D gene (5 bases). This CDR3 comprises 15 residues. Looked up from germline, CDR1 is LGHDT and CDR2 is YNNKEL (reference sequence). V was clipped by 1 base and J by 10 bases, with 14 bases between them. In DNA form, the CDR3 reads TGTGCCAGCAGCCAAGGGGCTCAGGGAAACTCACCCCTCCACTTT. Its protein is CASSQGAQGNSPLHF.

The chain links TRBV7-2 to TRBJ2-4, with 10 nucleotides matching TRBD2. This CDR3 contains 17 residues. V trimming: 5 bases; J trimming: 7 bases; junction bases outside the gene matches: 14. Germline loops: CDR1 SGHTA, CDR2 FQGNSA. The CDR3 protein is CASSEAPLAGGPNIQYF. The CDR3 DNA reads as TGTGCCAGCAGCGAGGCCCCCTTAGCGGGGGGACCTAACATTCAGTACTTC.

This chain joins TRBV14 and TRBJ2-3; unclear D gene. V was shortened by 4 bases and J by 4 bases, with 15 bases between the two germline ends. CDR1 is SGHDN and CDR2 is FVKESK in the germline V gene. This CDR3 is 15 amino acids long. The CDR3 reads CASSPLSGDADTQYF. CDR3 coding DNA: TGTGCCAGCAGCCCCCTCTCCGGAGACGCAGATACGCAGTATTTT.

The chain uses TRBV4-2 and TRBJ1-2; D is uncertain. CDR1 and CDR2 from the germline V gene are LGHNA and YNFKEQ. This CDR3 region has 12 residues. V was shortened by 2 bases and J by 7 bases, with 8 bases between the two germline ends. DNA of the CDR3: TGTGCCAGCAGCCAACCCATGTTTGGCTACACCTTC. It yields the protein CASSQPMFGYTF.

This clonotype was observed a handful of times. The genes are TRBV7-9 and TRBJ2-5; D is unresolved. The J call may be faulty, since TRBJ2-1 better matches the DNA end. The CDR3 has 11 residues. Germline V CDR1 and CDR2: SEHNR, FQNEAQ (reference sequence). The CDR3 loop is CASSLILEQFF. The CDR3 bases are TGTGCCAGCAGCTTGATTCTAGAGCAGTTCTTC.

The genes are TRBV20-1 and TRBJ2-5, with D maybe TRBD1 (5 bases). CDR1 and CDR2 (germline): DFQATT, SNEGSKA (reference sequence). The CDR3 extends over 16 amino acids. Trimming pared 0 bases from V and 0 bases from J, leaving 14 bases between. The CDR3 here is CSARDLAGKYQETQYF. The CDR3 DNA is TGCAGTGCTAGAGATCTCGCAGGGAAGTACCAAGAGACCCAGTACTTC.

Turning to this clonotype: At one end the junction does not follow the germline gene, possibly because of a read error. CDR3: CASSSGQIYTEQFF. CDR3 nucleotide sequence: TGTGCCAGCAGTTCGGGACAAATCTACACTGAGCAGTTCTTC. The rearrangement joins TRBV12-3 or TRBV12-4 to TRBJ2-1; maybe TRBD1 (6 bases). This CDR3 region has 14 residues.

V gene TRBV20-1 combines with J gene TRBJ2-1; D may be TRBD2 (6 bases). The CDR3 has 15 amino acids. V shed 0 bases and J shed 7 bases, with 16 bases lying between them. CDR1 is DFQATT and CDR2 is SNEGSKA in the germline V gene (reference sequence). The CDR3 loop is CSARDRRGWRNEQFF. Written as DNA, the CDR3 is TGCAGTGCTAGAGATCGGAGGGGATGGAGAAATGAGCAGTTCTTC.

The CDR3 spells CASSPGGAGLYEQYF. CDR3 in DNA: TGTGCCAGCAGCCCAGGGGGCGCGGGGCTCTACGAGCAGTACTTC. J is TRBJ2-7 and V is TRBV6-2 or TRBV6-3, with 8 bases that match TRBD1. Germline V lookup: CDR1 MNHEY, CDR2 SVGEGT. Trimming removed 6 bases from V and 3 bases from J; junction bases left unmatched: 10. This CDR3 comprises 15 residues.

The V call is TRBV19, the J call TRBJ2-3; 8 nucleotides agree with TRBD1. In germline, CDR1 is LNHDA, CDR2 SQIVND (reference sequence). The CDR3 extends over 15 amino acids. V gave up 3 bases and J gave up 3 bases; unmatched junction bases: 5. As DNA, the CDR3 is TGTGCCAGTAGTATTAGGACAGGGCTAACAGATACGCAGTATTTT. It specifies CASSIRTGLTDTQYF.